The 6 T cell receptor beta chains in this list originate from one sample, sequenced in a study of blood T cell repertoires in COVID-19. Method: immunoSEQ multiplex PCR; TCRdb's copy keeps in-frame clones and lacks some. The data contain 170,000 or so clones, roughly 78% of them singletons. What was sequenced was peripheral blood. These receptors all come from a man between 65 and 80 years old with active or convalescent COVID-19.

This chain joins TRBV6-6 and TRBJ2-2; TRBD2 matches at 13 bases. The ends lost 8 bases at V and 1 base at J; junction bases unmatched: 4. Per the germline V gene, CDR1 is MNHNY and CDR2 is SVGAGI (reference sequence). This CDR3 region has 16 residues. The CDR3 DNA reads as TGTGCCAGCCTAAGGACTAGCGGGGGGAACACCGGGGAGCTGTTTTTT. Its protein product is CASLRTSGGNTGELFF.

The chain links TRBV27 to TRBJ2-4; D remains unclear. CDR3 length: 12 residues. Germline lookup yields CDR1 MNHEY and CDR2 SMNVEV (reference sequence). Trimming took 7 bases from V and 0 from J, leaving 4 bases between them. CDR3: CASILAKNIQYF. CDR3 nucleotide sequence: TGTGCCAGCATTCTAGCCAAAAACATTCAGTACTTC.

This clone was counted ten times or more. CDR3: CASSSGRQGRETQYF. In nucleotides, the CDR3 is TGTGCCAGTAGTTCTGGGCGACAGGGGAGAGAGACCCAGTACTTC. The chain joins TRBV19 to TRBJ2-5, with TRBD1 matching over 8 bases. The V segment lost 5 bases and the J segment 4 bases; nucleotides outside the gene matches: 9. Per the germline V gene, CDR1 is LNHDA and CDR2 is SQIVND (reference sequence). CDR3 length: 15 amino acids. The full variable domain, with the rest looked up from reference TRBV19 and TRBJ2-5, is DGGITQSPKYLFRKEGQNVTLSCEQNLNHDAMYWYRQDPGQGLRLIYYSQIVNDFQKGDIAEGYSVSREKKESFPLTVTSAQKNPTAFYLCASSSGRQGRETQYFGPGTRLLVL.

The chain joins TRBV12-1 to TRBJ2-6; TRBD2, the D gene given by the table, was not confirmed from the DNA. TRBV12-1 is flagged as a pseudogene. The CDR3 is 19 amino acids. The CDR3 sequence is CASSFPGGPIRRGANVLTF. The CDR3 DNA follows: TGTGCCAGCAGCTTTCCGGGGGGGCCGATTCGTCGAGGGGCCAACGTCCTGACTTTC.

This chain connects TRBV2 to TRBJ1-3; D possibly corresponds to TRBD1 (5 bases). The CDR3 loop spans 14 amino acids. Germline loops: CDR1 SNHLY, CDR2 FYNNEI. V dropped 3 bases and J dropped 4 bases, with 10 bases sitting between them. CDR3 sequence (DNA): TGTGCCAGCAGTGATTCCTGGGGCGGAAACACCATATATTTT. It specifies CASSDSWGGNTIYF. The entire variable domain, with the rest obtained from reference TRBV2 and TRBJ1-3, is as follows: EPEVTQTPSHQVTQMGQEVILRCVPISNHLYFYWYRQILGQKVEFLVSFYNNEISEKSEIFDDQFSVERPDGSNFTLKIRSTKLEDSAMYFCASSDSWGGNTIYFGEGSWLTVV.

The J gene is TRBJ2-3, the V gene TRBV5-4; 12 bases are shared with TRBD2. Germline CDR1 is SGHNT and CDR2 is YYREEE (reference sequence). Trimming removed 4 bases from V and 3 bases from J; junction bases left unmatched: 9. This CDR3 comprises 17 residues. The CDR3 is CASSPNLLAGGTDTQYF. As DNA, the CDR3 is TGTGCCAGCAGCCCAAATTTACTAGCGGGGGGAACAGATACGCAGTATTTT.